The present entry profiles one T cell receptor beta chain with its context. These data originate in a study of CD8+ T cells in alopecia areata. Study-level information: Affected scalp percentage gauged treated patients' severity.

cDNA prepared by RNA extraction and subsequent reverse transcription served as the template for sequencing. Assay: immunoSEQ multiplex PCR; the TCRdb copy retains only in-frame clones and omits some. The sample lists roughly 110,000 clones, 65% to 85% occurring once. Treatment denoted: oral pan-JAK inhibitor, 5-10 mg twice daily. Trimming at V came to 1 base and at J to 3 bases, leaving 1 base not matched to a gene. This CDR3 is built from 15 residues. CDR1 is SGHDT and CDR2 is YYEEEE in the germline V gene. Source: CD8+ T cells sorted from blood, taken at week 24, from a patient treated with tofacitinib. The rearrangement links TRBV5-6 to TRBJ2-2; 9 bases align to TRBD2. This clonotype was sampled from a human donor with alopecia areata. The chain's CDR3 is CASSLPSGDTGELFF. In DNA, the CDR3 is TGTGCCAGCAGCTTGCCTAGCGGGGACACCGGGGAGCTGTTTTTT.